This entry concerns a single T cell receptor (beta chain). What it recognizes is unknown. The method was immunoSEQ multiplex PCR; TCRdb's version includes in-frame clones alone and lacks a portion of them. Of about 90,000 clones listed, roughly 90% were seen once; the top ten hold approximately 0.3%. The data originate from a study of graft-versus-host responses after intestinal transplantation. Germline V CDR1 and CDR2: DFQATT, SNEGSKA (reference sequence). CDR3 length: 11 residues. The V end lost 0 bases, the J end lost 6 bases, and 2 bases lay between the germline ends. The material was unstimulated CD4+ T cells sorted from spleen or lymph node cells, obtained before intestinal transplant. The gene calls are TRBV20-1 and TRBJ2-2; D gene uncertain. The TCR sequence derives from a human donor who received an intestinal transplant. The DNA of the CDR3 is TGCAGTGCTAGAGATGCCGGGGAGCTGTTTTTT. Translating it yields CSARDAGELFF.